Below, one T cell receptor (beta chain) is given with its context. The antigen is unknown. V lost 6 bases to trimming and J lost 4 bases; unmatched junction nucleotides: 1. The germline V gene encodes CDR1 MNHNY and CDR2 SVGAGI (reference sequence). This CDR3 spans 12 amino acids. This sample stems from a study of CD8+ T cells in alopecia areata. Study-level findings and limits: Lesional scalp, notably in alopecia totalis/universalis, had clonality above that of normal scalp.

cDNA reverse transcribed from extracted RNA served as the sequencing template. The method was immunoSEQ multiplex PCR; TCRdb's version includes in-frame clones alone and lacks a portion of them. The table includes more than 95,000 clones, more than 75% detected once. The treatment is: oral pan-JAK inhibitor, 5-10 mg twice daily. The specimen was CD8+ T cells sorted from blood, collected at approximately week 34, from a patient treated with tofacitinib. The chain couples TRBV6-6 to TRBJ2-7; 9 bases line up with TRBD1. This TCR was sampled from a human donor with alopecia areata. The CDR3 sequence is CASRDRGYEQYF. As DNA, the CDR3 is TGTGCCAGCAGGGACAGGGGTTACGAGCAGTACTTC.